The clone carrying this T cell receptor (beta chain) was picked up a small number of times. TCRdb re-called the RT-PCR reads with MiXCR, one entry per CDR3 protein. The sample records about 700,000 distinct CDR3 sequences, 11% to 15% being singletons. The CDR3 covers 15 residues. Losses at the gene ends were 3 bases for V and 3 bases for J; bases not matched to a gene: 4. From germline, CDR1 is SGHTA and CDR2 FQGNSA. This receptor was obtained from a female donor in good health, serving as a healthy control. The sample comprised memory CD4+ T cells from blood. V gene TRBV7-2 combines with J gene TRBJ2-7, with 11 bases fitting TRBD1. The CDR3 region has the DNA TGTGCCAGCAGCTTGGGACAGGGGGACTACTACGAGCAGTACTTC. This codes for CASSLGQGDYYEQYF.